This T cell receptor (beta chain) was captured by sequencing in a study of blood T cell repertoires in COVID-19. TCRdb's table, derived via immunoSEQ multiplex PCR, lists solely in-frame clones and lacks some. The sample has 250,000 or so clones; nearly 90% are singletons. This clone was observed a single time. The sample taken for sequencing was peripheral blood. The TCR comes from a man aged 18 to 30 with active or convalescent COVID-19.

The CDR3 spells CAISEQGGEETQYF. CDR3 sequence (DNA): TGTGCCATCAGCGAACAGGGTGGAGAAGAGACCCAGTACTTC. The chain has TRBV10-3 and TRBJ2-5; TRBD1 might be the D (6 bases). There are 14 residues in the CDR3. V gave up 6 bases and J gave up 3 bases, with 14 bases separating them. Germline assignment: CDR1 ENHRY and CDR2 SYGVKD.